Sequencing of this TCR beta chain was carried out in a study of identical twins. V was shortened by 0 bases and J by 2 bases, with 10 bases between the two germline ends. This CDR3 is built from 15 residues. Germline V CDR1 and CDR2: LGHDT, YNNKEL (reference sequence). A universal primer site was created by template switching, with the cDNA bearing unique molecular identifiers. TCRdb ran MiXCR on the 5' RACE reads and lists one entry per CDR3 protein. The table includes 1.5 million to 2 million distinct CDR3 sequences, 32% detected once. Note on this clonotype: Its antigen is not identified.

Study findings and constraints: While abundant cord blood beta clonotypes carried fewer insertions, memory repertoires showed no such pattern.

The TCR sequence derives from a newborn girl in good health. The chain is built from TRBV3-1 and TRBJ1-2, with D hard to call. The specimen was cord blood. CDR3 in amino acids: CASSQDVNGNYGYTF. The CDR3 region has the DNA TGTGCCAGCAGCCAAGACGTTAACGGAAACTATGGCTACACCTTC. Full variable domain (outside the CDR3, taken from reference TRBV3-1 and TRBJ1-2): DTAVSQTPKYLVTQMGNDKSIKCEQNLGHDTMYWYKQDSKKFLKIMFSYNNKELIINETVPNRFSPKSPDKAHLNLHINSLELGDSAVYFCASSQDVNGNYGYTFGSGTRLTVV.